The clone carrying this TCR beta chain was picked up one time. Its antigen remains unidentified. Authors' methods: Filtering differed because ImmunoSEQ produced junction-only sequences that carried no quality scores. Libraries were prepared by immunoSEQ multiplex PCR; TCRdb keeps only in-frame clonotypes and omits some of them. The V and J calls and clone size were taken over from that table, and D and trimming were inferred from the DNA. Among approximately 980,000 clones listed, over 75% were seen once. Trimming at V came to 6 bases and at J to 4 bases, leaving 12 bases not matched to a gene. Germline CDR1 is GTSNPN and CDR2 is SVGIG (reference sequence). This CDR3 region has 14 residues. This sample is drawn from a study of shared clonotypes between healthy human individuals. Study-level findings and limits: Clonotype sharing among donors likely depends on sequencing depth. Clonotypes that were shared across a handful of donors made up roughly 5% of naive CD4 clonotypes.

Specimen: memory CD4+ T cells sorted from blood. The subset: CD45RA-negative fraction. The chain has TRBV30 and TRBJ2-7; TRBD1 agrees at 7 bases. The TCR was taken from a man aged 18 to 30 in good health. The CDR3 sequence is CACRAGTEPYEQYF. CDR3 sequence (DNA): TGTGCCTGTAGGGCCGGGACAGAACCTTACGAGCAGTACTTC.